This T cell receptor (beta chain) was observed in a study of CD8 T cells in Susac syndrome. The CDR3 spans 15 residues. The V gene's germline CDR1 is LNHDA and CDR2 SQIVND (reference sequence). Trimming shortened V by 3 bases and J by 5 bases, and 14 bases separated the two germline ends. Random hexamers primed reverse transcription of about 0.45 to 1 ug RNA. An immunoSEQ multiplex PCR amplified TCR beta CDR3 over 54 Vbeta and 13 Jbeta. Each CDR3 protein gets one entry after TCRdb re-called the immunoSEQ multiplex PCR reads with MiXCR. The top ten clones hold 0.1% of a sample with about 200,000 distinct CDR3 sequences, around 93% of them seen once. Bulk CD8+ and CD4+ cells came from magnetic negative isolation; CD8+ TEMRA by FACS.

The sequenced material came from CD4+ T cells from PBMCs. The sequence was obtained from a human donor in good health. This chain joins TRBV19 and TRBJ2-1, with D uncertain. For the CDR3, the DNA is TGTGCCAGTAGTATGAGGCAGAAGGTGAACAATGAGCAGTTCTTC. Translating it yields CASSMRQKVNNEQFF.